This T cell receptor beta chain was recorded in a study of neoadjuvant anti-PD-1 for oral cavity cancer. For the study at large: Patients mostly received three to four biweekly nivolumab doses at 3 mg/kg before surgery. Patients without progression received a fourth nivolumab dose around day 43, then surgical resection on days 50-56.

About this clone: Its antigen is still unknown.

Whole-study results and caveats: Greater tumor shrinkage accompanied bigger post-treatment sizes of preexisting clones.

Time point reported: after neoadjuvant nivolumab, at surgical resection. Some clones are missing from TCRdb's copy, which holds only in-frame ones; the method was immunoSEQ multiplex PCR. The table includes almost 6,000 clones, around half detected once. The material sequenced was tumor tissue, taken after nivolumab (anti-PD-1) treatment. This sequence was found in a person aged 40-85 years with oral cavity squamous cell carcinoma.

The CDR3 loop reads CAWGKPRLGLFF. CDR3 DNA sequence: TGTGCCTGGGGTAAACCCCGATTGGGACTGTTTTTT. The V call is TRBV30, the J call TRBJ1-4; unclear D gene. Germline V CDR1 and CDR2: GTSNPN, SVGIG (reference sequence). The CDR3 extends over 12 amino acids. With 5 bases removed from V and 13 bases from J, the gap between germline ends came to 17 bases.